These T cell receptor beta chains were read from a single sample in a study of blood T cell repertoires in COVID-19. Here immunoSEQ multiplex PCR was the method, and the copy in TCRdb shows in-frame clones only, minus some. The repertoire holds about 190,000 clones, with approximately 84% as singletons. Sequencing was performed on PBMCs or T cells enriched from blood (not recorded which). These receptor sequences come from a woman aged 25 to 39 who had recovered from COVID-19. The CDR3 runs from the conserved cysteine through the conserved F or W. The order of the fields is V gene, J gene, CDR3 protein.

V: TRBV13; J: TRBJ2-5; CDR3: CASSLAAAGVWETQYF
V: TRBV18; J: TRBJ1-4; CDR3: CASSPPKTGGQKTNEKLFF
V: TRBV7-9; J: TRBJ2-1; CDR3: CASSQPRRTSGSHEQFF
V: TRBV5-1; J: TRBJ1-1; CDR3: CASRFVFGADRGNEAFF
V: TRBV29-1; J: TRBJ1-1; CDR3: CSASGGAGSEAFF
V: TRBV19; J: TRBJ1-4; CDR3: CASKGVGEKLFF
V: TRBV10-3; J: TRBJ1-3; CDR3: CAISESFGTGKAGNTIYF
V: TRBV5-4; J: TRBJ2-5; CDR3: CASSPDRGRVGWVTGETQYF
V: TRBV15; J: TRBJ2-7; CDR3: CATSLPGGGYEQYF
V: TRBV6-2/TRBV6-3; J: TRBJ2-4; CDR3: CASSSTRQGSIQYF
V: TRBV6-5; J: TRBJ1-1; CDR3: CASRRPGQGTGEAFF
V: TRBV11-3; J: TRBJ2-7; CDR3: CASSLSSGSILTEQYF
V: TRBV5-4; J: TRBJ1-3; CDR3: CASSADRSSGNTIYF
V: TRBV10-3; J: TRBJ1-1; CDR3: CAISELRGRGTEAFF
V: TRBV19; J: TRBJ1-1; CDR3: CASRRADRGITEAFF
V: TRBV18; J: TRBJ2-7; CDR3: CASSLQGASYEQYF
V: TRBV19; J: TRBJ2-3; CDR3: CASRQAGDTQYF
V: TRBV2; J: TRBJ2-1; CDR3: CASNEPGTSGGAKDEQFF
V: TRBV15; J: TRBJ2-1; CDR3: CATSRGSLTSGRSSYNEQFF
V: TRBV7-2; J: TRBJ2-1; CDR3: CASSLASGGAYNEQFF
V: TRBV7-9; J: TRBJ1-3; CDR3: CASSPRTGGGNTIYF
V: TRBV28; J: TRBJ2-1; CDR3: CASSGLAVGEQFF
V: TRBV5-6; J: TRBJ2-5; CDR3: CASSLVTNTGETQYF
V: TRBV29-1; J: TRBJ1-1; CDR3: CSARWSTEAFF
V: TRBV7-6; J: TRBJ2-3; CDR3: CASSFTGGRDTQYF
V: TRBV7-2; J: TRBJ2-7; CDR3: CASSLREFYEQYF
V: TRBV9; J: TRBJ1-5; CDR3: CASSRTGEYGQPQHF
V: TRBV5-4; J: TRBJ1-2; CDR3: CASSLPGVLYGYTF
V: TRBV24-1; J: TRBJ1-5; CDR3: CATSDLRSNQPQHF
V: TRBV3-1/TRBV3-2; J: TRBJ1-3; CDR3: CASSQGLVSGNTIYF
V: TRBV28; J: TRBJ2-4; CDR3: CASSPLGGGKNIQYF
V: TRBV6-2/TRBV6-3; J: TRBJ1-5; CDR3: CASSFTGTTSNQPQHF
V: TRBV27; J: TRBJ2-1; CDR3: CASSTYPGLGNEQFF
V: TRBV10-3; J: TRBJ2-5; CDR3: CATLGRRAETQYF
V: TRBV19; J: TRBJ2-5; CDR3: CASTQGTGVRQETQYF
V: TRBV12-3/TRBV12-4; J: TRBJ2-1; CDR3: CASLGGGYNEQFF
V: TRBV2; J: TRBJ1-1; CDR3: CASSEDRPNTEAFF
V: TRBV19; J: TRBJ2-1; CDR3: CASRRDSGRDYNEQFF
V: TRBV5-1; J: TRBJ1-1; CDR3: CASSLEAQVNTEAFF
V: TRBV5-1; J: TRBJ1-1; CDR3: CASSLDIGGGIRSMNTEAFF
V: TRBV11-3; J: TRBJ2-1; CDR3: CASSPGTGAGDEQFF
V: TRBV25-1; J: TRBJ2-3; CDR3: CASSEMGQGAKDTQYF
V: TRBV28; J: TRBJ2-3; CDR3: CASSPWFVGTSRTDTQYF
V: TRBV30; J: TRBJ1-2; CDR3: CAWSADRGHGYTF
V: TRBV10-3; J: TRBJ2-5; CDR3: CAISELIPGETQYF
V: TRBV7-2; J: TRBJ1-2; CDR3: CASSLARGGQGVGTYGYTF
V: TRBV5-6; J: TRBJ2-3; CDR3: CASSSIMWGQERTDTQYF
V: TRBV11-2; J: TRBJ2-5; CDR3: CASSPNSGGAGETQYF
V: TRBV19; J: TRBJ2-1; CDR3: CASSTGQNSYNEQFF
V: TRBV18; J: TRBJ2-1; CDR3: CASSPPASGRAYNEQFF
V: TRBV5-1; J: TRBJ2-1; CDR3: CASSPEPSSGSNEQFF
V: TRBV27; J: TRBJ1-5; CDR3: CASSADRGLHQPQHF
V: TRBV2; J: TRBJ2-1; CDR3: CASRGTSGGGNEQFF
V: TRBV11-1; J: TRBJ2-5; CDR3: CASSLTGTGEETQYF
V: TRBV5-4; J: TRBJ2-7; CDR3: CASSPVREGLGEQYF